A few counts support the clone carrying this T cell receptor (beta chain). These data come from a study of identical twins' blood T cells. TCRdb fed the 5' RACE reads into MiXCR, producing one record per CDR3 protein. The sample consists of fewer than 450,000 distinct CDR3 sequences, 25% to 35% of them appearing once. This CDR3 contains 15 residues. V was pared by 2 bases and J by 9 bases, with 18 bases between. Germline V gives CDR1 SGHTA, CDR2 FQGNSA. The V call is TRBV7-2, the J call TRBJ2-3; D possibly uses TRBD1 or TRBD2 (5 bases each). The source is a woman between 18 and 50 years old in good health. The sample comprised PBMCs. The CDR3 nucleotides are TGTGCCAGCAGCTTAAATTTTAGGGGAGAGTACACGCAGTATTTT. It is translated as CASSLNFRGEYTQYF. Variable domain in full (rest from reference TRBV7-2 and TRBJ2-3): GAGVSQSPSNKVTEKGKDVELRCDPISGHTALYWYRQSLGQGLEFLIYFQGNSAPDKSGLPSDRFSAERTGGSVSTLTIQRTQQEDSAVYLCASSLNFRGEYTQYFGPGTRLTVL.